This is a list of T cell receptor beta chains from one sample in a study of blood T cell repertoires in COVID-19. Profiled with immunoSEQ multiplex PCR; TCRdb holds only in-frame clones, not every one. Of around 91,000 clones listed, roughly 85% were seen once; the top ten hold 38%. What was sequenced was peripheral blood. These receptors all come from a man aged 80 or over with acute or convalescent COVID-19. Each CDR3 is given without its conserved first and last residue.

j_gene | v_gene | len | CDR3aa
TRBJ2-1 | TRBV27 | 15 | ASRSTPGTMGYNEQF
TRBJ2-5 | TRBV6-1 | 14 | ASSGDRGQIQETQY
TRBJ1-1 | TRBV6-5 | 10 | ASRDRFTEAF
TRBJ1-2 | TRBV28 | 13 | ASIRTPLGGYGYT
TRBJ2-5 | TRBV21-1 | 16 | ASSNNLVPGQGKETQY
TRBJ2-5 | TRBV11-3 | 14 | ASSLRGTALQETQY
TRBJ1-5 | TRBV15 | 13 | ATSQTGGAGQPQH
TRBJ2-7 | TRBV3-1/TRBV3-2 | 13 | ASSRTSGRSYEQY
TRBJ2-1 | TRBV7-3 | 13 | ASSLAASTYNEQF
TRBJ1-3 | TRBV28 | 13 | ASSLSGNGGNTIY
TRBJ2-3 | TRBV3-1/TRBV3-2 | 16 | ASSQGPRTSGSRNTQY
TRBJ1-3 | TRBV15 | 15 | ATSLRDRAFSGNTIY
TRBJ2-2 | TRBV27 | 13 | ASSPSSGPTGELF
TRBJ1-2 | TRBV19 | 14 | ASSKETGATNYGYT
TRBJ2-2 | TRBV6-5 | 13 | ASRKTASNTGELF
TRBJ2-1 | TRBV4-3 | 15 | ASSQSPGLRSYNEQF
TRBJ1-1 | TRBV18 | 12 | ASSWDSKKAEAF
TRBJ1-1 | TRBV30 | 12 | AWSPRRGGTEAF
TRBJ1-5 | TRBV7-2 | 14 | ASSLARDRAPQPQH
TRBJ1-1 | TRBV3-1/TRBV3-2 | 13 | ASSRVQGMNTEAF
TRBJ1-6 | TRBV10-3 | 13 | AISESPGGNSPLH
TRBJ1-2 | TRBV7-2 | 15 | ASSYRGWTGGEKGYT
TRBJ1-5 | TRBV20-1 | 14 | SAGGMGQGASQPQH
TRBJ1-5 | TRBV3-1/TRBV3-2 | 14 | ASSHSGKADNQPQH
TRBJ2-1 | TRBV3-1/TRBV3-2 | 12 | ASSLRQGGREQF
TRBJ2-7 | TRBV5-5 | 10 | ASSLALYEQY
TRBJ1-1 | TRBV5-6 | 15 | ASSTDSGVQRYSEAF
TRBJ2-4 | TRBV3-1/TRBV3-2 | 15 | ASSQGFGRIAKNIQY
TRBJ1-3 | TRBV7-2 | 12 | ASSQKGSGNTIY
TRBJ2-3 | TRBV3-1/TRBV3-2 | 14 | ASSQVGTLSTDTQY
TRBJ2-7 | TRBV23-1 | 15 | ANRPSGISCPTYEQY
TRBJ1-5 | TRBV7-8 | 12 | ASSTSGSTKPQH
TRBJ1-1 | TRBV19 | 15 | ASSIGTGGRRNTEAF
TRBJ2-7 | TRBV5-6 | 10 | ASSSDRGVQY
TRBJ1-3 | TRBV27 | 13 | VSSLSGVTGNTIY
TRBJ1-2 | TRBV11-2 | 13 | ASSLISGGPYGYT
TRBJ2-1 | TRBV4-3 | 13 | ASSPTSGIYNEQF
TRBJ2-3 | TRBV9 | 13 | ASSPTSGRIDTQY
TRBJ2-3 | TRBV9 | 13 | ASSSRGAWTDTQY
TRBJ2-5 | TRBV5-1 | 15 | ASSLRGRGRGQETQY
TRBJ2-1 | TRBV19 | 13 | ASSAPGQGSLEQF
TRBJ2-7 | TRBV27 | 11 | ASSLGTGDEQY
TRBJ2-1 | TRBV15 | 14 | ATSRDLRLAGHEQF